This entry features one TCR beta chain sequence. Germline-derived CDR1 and CDR2 are SGDLS and YYNGEE. The CDR3 consists of 14 residues. V was cut by 0 bases and J by 1 base, with 7 bases left in between. Membership in each cohort depended on participant-reported clinical history. This specimen belongs to a study of blood T cell repertoires in COVID-19. Study in general: COVID-19 samples, acute and convalescent, were from the United States, Italy and Spain.

Only in-frame clones appear in the TCRdb table, and some are missing; sequencing was by immunoSEQ multiplex PCR. The sample holds around 290,000 clones, 86% seen once. The chain links TRBV9 to TRBJ2-5, with D maybe TRBD2 (6 bases). The receptor comes from a woman between 18 and 30 years old who had recovered from COVID-19. The sample consisted of PBMCs or T cells enriched from blood (not recorded which). The CDR3 nucleotides read TGTGCCAGCAGCGTAGGGAGGGCCCAAGAGACCCAGTACTTC. This sequence encodes CASSVGRAQETQYF.